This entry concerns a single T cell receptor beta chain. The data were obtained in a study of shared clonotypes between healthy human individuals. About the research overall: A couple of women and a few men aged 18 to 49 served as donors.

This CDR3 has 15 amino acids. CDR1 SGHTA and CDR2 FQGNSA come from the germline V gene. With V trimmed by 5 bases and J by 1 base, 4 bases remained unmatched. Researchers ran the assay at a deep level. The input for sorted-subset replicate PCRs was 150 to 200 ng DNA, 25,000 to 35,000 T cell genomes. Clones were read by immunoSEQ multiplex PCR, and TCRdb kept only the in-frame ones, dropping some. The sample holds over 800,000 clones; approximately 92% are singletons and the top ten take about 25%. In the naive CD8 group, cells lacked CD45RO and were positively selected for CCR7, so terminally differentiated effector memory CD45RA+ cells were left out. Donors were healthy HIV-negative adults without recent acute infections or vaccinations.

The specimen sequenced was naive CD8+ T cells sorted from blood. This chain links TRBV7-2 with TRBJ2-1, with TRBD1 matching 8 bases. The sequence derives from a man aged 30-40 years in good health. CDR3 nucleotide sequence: TGTGCCAGCAGCCATGGACAGGGATCCTACAATGAGCAGTTCTTC. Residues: CASSHGQGSYNEQFF.